The source of this T cell receptor beta chain is a study of blood T cell repertoires in COVID-19. V shed 0 bases, J shed 3 bases, and the junction held 1 base outside the gene matches. The CDR3 has 14 residues. The germline V gene has CDR1 MNHEY and CDR2 SVGEGT. Produced via immunoSEQ multiplex PCR; TCRdb's table is partial and in-frame only. The table includes roughly 160,000 clones, roughly 93% detected once. This receptor was identified in a man between 18 and 35 years old with COVID-19, enrolled during active disease. Sequenced sample: peripheral blood. The gene calls are TRBV6-2 or TRBV6-3 and TRBJ1-2; 7 nucleotides agree with TRBD1. The CDR3 protein is CASSYSGTDYGYTF. CDR3 sequence (DNA): TGTGCCAGCAGTTACTCGGGGACAGACTATGGCTACACCTTC.